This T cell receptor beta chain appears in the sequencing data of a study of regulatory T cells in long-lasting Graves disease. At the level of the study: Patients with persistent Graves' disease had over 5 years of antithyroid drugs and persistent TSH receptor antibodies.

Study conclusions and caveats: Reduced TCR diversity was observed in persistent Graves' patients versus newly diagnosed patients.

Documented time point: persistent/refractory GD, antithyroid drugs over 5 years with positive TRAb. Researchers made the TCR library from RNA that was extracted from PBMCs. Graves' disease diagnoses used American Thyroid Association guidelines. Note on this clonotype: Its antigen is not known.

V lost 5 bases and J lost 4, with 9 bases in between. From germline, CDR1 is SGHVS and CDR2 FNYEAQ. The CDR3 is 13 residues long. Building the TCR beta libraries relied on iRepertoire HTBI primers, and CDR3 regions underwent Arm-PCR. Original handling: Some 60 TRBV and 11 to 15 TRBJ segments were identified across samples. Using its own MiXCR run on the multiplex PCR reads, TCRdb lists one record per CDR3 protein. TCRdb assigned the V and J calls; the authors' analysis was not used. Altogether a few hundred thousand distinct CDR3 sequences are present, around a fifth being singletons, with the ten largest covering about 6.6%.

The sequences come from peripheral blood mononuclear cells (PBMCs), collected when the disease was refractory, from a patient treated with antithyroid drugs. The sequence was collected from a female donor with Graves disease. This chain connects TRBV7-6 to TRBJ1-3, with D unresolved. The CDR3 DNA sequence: TGTGCCAGCAGCACTACAGCGGGAAACACCATATATTTT. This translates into CASSTTAGNTIYF.